The rows below give T cell receptor beta chains drawn from one sample of a study of blood T cell repertoires in COVID-19. Data came from immunoSEQ multiplex PCR; TCRdb stores just in-frame clones and leaves some out. The sample lists roughly 120,000 clones; 70% to 85% were seen once. The specimen was peripheral blood. Source of these receptors: a man in his 70s with active or convalescent COVID-19. Each CDR3 is given with its conserved first and last residue. Each record gives: D gene, clone size, J gene, V gene, CDR3 protein, CDR3 DNA. The D gene is left open where the match is weak. Part of the rows lack a size; the others show once, few, many or a class for expanded clones.

. | . | TRBJ1-2 | TRBV2 | CASSAGIYGYTF | TGTGCCAGCAGTGCAGGGATCTATGGCTACACCTTC
TRBD2 | . | TRBJ2-1 | TRBV5-1 | CASSLASGGRTYNEQFF | TGCGCCAGCAGCTTGGCTAGCGGGGGGAGGACCTACAATGAGCAGTTCTTC
TRBD1 | once | TRBJ1-4 | TRBV7-9 | CASSVGTGSEKLFF | TGTGCCAGCAGCGTCGGGACAGGGAGCGAAAAACTGTTTTTT
. | . | TRBJ1-1 | TRBV9 | CASSVDDWVTEAFF | TGTGCCAGCAGCGTAGACGACTGGGTCACTGAAGCTTTCTTT
TRBD1 | few | TRBJ2-5 | TRBV7-8 | CASSSQTGSQETQYF | TGTGCCAGCAGCTCACAGACAGGGTCCCAAGAGACCCAGTACTTC
TRBD2 | . | TRBJ2-7 | TRBV11-3 | CASSPQGGEGYEQYF | TGTGCCAGCAGCCCCCAGGGAGGGGAAGGGTACGAGCAGTACTTC
TRBD2 | . | TRBJ2-1 | TRBV14 | CASSHNLAGGLKQFF | TGTGCCAGCAGCCACAATCTAGCGGGAGGGCTCAAGCAGTTCTTC
TRBD2 | . | TRBJ2-1 | TRBV5-1 | CASSPIGGLAGDNEQFF | TGCGCCAGCAGCCCCATAGGTGGGCTAGCGGGAGACAATGAGCAGTTCTTC
TRBD1 | . | TRBJ2-7 | TRBV6-5 | CASSRDRHSSYEQYF | TGTGCCAGCAGTCGGGACAGGCATAGCTCCTACGAGCAGTACTTC
TRBD2 | many | TRBJ2-1 | TRBV7-9 | CASSKPGLADQNEQFF | TGTGCCAGCAGCAAACCGGGACTAGCGGATCAAAATGAGCAGTTCTTC
TRBD1 | once | TRBJ2-1 | TRBV7-2 | CASSPRTGAYNEQFF | TGTGCCAGCAGCCCCAGGACAGGGGCGTACAATGAGCAGTTCTTC
TRBD1 | . | TRBJ2-2 | TRBV5-1 | CASRRDSSNTGELFF | TGCGCCAGCAGGAGGGACAGTTCGAACACCGGGGAGCTGTTTTTT